The 11 T cell receptor beta chains presented below share a single source sample, sequenced in a study of cytomegalovirus exposure and HLA in healthy donors. 60 Vbeta and 13 Jbeta primers were used in PCR. The table came from immunoSEQ multiplex PCR; TCRdb's copy has only in-frame clones and leaves some out. The data hold 200,000 to 250,000 clones, with 75% to 85% observed a single time. Sequences were obtained from PBMCs. The receptor set was obtained from a woman in her 40s in good health and CMV-seronegative.

This clone was seen a single time. The chain has TRBV27 and TRBJ1-4; 7 nucleotides align to TRBD1. The CDR3 consists of 14 residues. V lost 6 bases to trimming and J lost 7 bases; unmatched junction nucleotides: 8. Germline V gives CDR1 MNHEY, CDR2 SMNVEV (reference sequence). This CDR3 is CASRLRGSGEKLFF. The CDR3 DNA reads as TGTGCCAGCAGACTCAGGGGGTCGGGTGAAAAACTGTTTTTT.

As concerns this clone: At one of its ends the junction is not consistent with the germline gene, which may arise from a read error. The rearrangement uses TRBV13 and TRBJ2-7; 16 nucleotides agree with TRBD2. Germline CDR1 and CDR2: PRHDT and FYEKMQ (reference sequence). The CDR3 has 15 residues. The CDR3 sequence: CASSPSGTSGRATPF. The CDR3, as DNA: TGTGCCAGCAGCCCTTCCGGGACTAGCGGGAGGGCGACTCCCTTC.

The V call is TRBV7-8, the J call TRBJ2-1; 7 bases map to TRBD2. The V and J ends lost 2 bases and 0 bases, in that order; junction bases with no gene match: 10. The CDR3 loop spans 18 amino acids. The germline CDR1 and CDR2 sequences are SGHVS and FQNEAQ. For the CDR3, the DNA is TGTGCCAGCAGCTTAAAGGGCCCTAGCGGTTACTCCTACAATGAGCAGTTCTTC. As protein: CASSLKGPSGYSYNEQFF.

This clone was observed a single time. This chain links TRBV25-1 with TRBJ1-1; TRBD1 matches 8 bases. There are 15 residues in the CDR3. Germline trimming cut 4 bases from V and 0 bases from J; bases unmatched to any gene: 4. Germline V gene data show CDR1 as MGHDK and CDR2 as SYGVNS. In DNA, the CDR3 is TGTGCCAGCAGTGGAGTACAGGGGGTGAACACTGAAGCTTTCTTT. Its protein product is CASSGVQGVNTEAFF.

The rearrangement joins TRBV9 to TRBJ2-3; unclear D gene. The CDR3 extends over 12 amino acids. V lost 3 bases to trimming and J lost 9 bases, with 11 bases between them. CDR1 is SGDLS, CDR2 YYNGEE, per germline. This CDR3 is CASSAWLGTQYF. The CDR3 nucleotides read TGTGCCAGCAGCGCCTGGCTCGGGACGCAGTATTTT.

V and J are TRBV10-1 and TRBJ2-7; D uncertain. There are 12 residues in the CDR3. The V and J ends lost 9 bases and 7 bases respectively, with 16 bases between them. Germline V gene sequence: CDR1 WNHNN, CDR2 SYGVQD (reference sequence). The CDR3 DNA follows: TGCGCCAGTGCGTCCGGTTCGGGTGAGCAGTACTTC. As protein: CASASGSGEQYF.

The chain links TRBV7-9 to TRBJ2-3; TRBD2 matches 7 bases. Germline trimming cut 5 bases from V and 6 bases from J; bases unmatched to any gene: 8. Germline loops: CDR1 SEHNR, CDR2 FQNEAQ (reference sequence). CDR3 size: 14 residues. As DNA, the CDR3 is TGTGCCAGCAGCATGGGACTCGGGGGGGATACGCAGTATTTT. Amino acids: CASSMGLGGDTQYF. The whole variable domain, filled in from reference TRBV7-9 and TRBJ2-3, reads DTGVSQNPRHKITKRGQNVTFRCDPISEHNRLYWYRQTLGQGPEFLTYFQNEAQLEKSRLLSDRFSAERPKGSFSTLEIQRTEQGDSAMYLCASSMGLGGDTQYFGPGTRLTVL.

Only one count was recorded for this clone. The chain couples TRBV18 to TRBJ2-1, with D perhaps matching TRBD2 (6 bases). Trimming left V 4 bases short and J 5 bases short, with 9 bases between. This CDR3 region has 13 residues. CDR1 and CDR2 (germline): KGHSH, LQKENI. The CDR3 DNA is TGTGCCAGCTCACTCGGGAGTCACAATGAGCAGTTCTTC. Amino acid sequence: CASSLGSHNEQFF. The variable domain in full, with the rest retrieved from reference TRBV18 and TRBJ2-1, is NAGVMQNPRHLVRRRGQEARLRCSPMKGHSHVYWYRQLPEEGLKFMVYLQKENIIDESGMPKERFSAEFPKEGPSILRIQQVVRGDSAAYFCASSLGSHNEQFFGPGTRLTVL.

The chain uses TRBV19 and TRBJ2-5; 10 bases line up with TRBD1. The CDR3 extends over 15 amino acids. Unmatched junction bases numbered 6, after V lost 4 bases and J lost 4 bases. CDR1 and CDR2 from the germline V gene are LNHDA and SQIVND (reference sequence). The CDR3 region has the DNA TGTGCCAGTAGTACAGGGACAGGGGTTATAGAGACCCAGTACTTC. The encoded protein is CASSTGTGVIETQYF.

The chain carries TRBV7-6 and TRBJ2-5; 7 bases are shared with TRBD2. Germline-derived CDR1 and CDR2 are SGHVS and FNYEAQ. The CDR3 sequence is 16 residues long. With V trimmed by 5 bases and J by 4 bases, 13 bases remained unmatched. CDR3 amino acids: CASSARLARFRETQYF. CDR3 sequence (DNA): TGTGCCAGCAGCGCTCGACTAGCCCGGTTTAGAGAGACCCAGTACTTC.

The chain couples TRBV7-9 to TRBJ2-5, with 8 bases aligning to TRBD1. The ends lost 8 bases at V and 7 bases at J; junction bases unmatched: 12. Per the germline V gene, CDR1 is SEHNR and CDR2 is FQNEAQ (reference sequence). The CDR3 spans 14 residues. Here the CDR3 reads CASGAPGGSGTQYF. The CDR3 region has the DNA TGTGCCAGCGGGGCTCCAGGGGGCTCCGGGACCCAGTACTTC.